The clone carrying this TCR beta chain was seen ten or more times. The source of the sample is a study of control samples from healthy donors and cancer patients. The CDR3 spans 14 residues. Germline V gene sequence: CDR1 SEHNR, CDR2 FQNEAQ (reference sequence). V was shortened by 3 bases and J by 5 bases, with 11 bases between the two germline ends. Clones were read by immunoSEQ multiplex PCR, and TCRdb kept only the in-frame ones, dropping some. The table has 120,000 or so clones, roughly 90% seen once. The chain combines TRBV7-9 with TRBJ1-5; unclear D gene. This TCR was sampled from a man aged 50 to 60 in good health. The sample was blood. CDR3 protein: CASSLPSSYQPQHF. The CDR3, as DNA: TGTGCCAGCAGCTTGCCTAGCTCCTATCAGCCCCAGCATTTT.